Below are 10 T cell receptor beta chains sequenced from a single sample in a study of blood T cell repertoires in COVID-19. The protocol was immunoSEQ multiplex PCR, while the TCRdb copy is restricted to in-frame clones and leaves out a portion. The data hold 55,000 to 65,000 clones, with around 86% observed a single time. Material: peripheral blood. The receptors shown here come from a human donor in a cohort sampled during active COVID-19.

This chain uses TRBV13 with TRBJ1-2, with 8 bases that match TRBD1. The CDR3 consists of 17 residues. The trim removed 5 bases at V and 0 bases at J, leaving 11 bases unmatched. Germline V gene lookup returns CDR1 PRHDT and CDR2 FYEKMQ (reference sequence). The CDR3 bases are TGTGCCAGCAGCCCCCGGACAGGGCCCCTTACTAACTATGGCTACACCTTC. This codes for CASSPRTGPLTNYGYTF.

The chain couples TRBV7-6 to TRBJ2-5; TRBD2 agrees at 11 bases. Germline V lookup: CDR1 SGHVS, CDR2 FNYEAQ. V gave up 5 bases and J gave up 2 bases; unmatched junction bases: 4. The CDR3 runs 15 residues. CDR3 sequence reads: CASSLGLAAQETQYF. CDR3 nucleotide sequence: TGTGCCAGCAGCCTGGGACTAGCGGCTCAAGAGACCCAGTACTTC.

The chain combines TRBV19 with TRBJ1-5, with 8 bases aligning to TRBD1. The CDR3 has 17 amino acids. Germline V gene data show CDR1 as LNHDA and CDR2 as SQIVND (reference sequence). V shed 4 bases and J 0 bases; nucleotides not matched to a gene: 8. DNA of the CDR3: TGTGCCAGTAGTAAGGACAGGGAGGTATATAGCAATCAGCCCCAGCATTTT. This encodes CASSKDREVYSNQPQHF. Drawing the rest from reference TRBV19 and TRBJ1-5, the complete variable domain is DGGITQSPKYLFRKEGQNVTLSCEQNLNHDAMYWYRQDPGQGLRLIYYSQIVNDFQKGDIAEGYSVSREKKESFPLTVTSAQKNPTAFYLCASSKDREVYSNQPQHFGDGTRLSIL.

V is TRBV7-2 and J is TRBJ2-2, with 8 bases identical to TRBD2. Germline CDR1 SGHTA, CDR2 FQGNSA. After removal of 5 bases from V and 5 bases from J, the junction contained 10 bases not matched to a gene. The CDR3 covers 16 residues. CDR3 residues: CASSPTSGVTTGELFF. The CDR3 DNA is TGTGCCAGCAGCCCTACTAGCGGAGTTACAACCGGGGAGCTGTTTTTT.

This chain links TRBV10-3 with TRBJ2-7; D might be TRBD1 (6 bases). The CDR3 extends over 12 amino acids. In germline, CDR1 is ENHRY, CDR2 SYGVKD. V lost 6 bases, J lost 5 bases, and 11 bases lay in between. CDR3 loop: CAIRSQGNEQYF. DNA of the CDR3: TGTGCCATCAGGTCACAGGGTAACGAGCAGTACTTC.

The rearrangement joins TRBV5-1 to TRBJ2-2, with D tentatively TRBD1 (6 bases). Trimming removed 3 bases from V and 1 base from J, with 7 bases in between. The germline V gene encodes CDR1 SGHRS and CDR2 YFSETQ. The CDR3 is 14 amino acids. The CDR3 protein is CASSWGQNTGELFF. The CDR3 DNA follows: TGCGCCAGCAGCTGGGGACAGAACACCGGGGAGCTGTTTTTT.

J is TRBJ2-2 and V is TRBV10-1, with D tentatively TRBD1 (6 bases). CDR3 length: 14 amino acids. In germline, CDR1 is WNHNN, CDR2 SYGVQD (reference sequence). Trimming removed 3 bases at V and 5 bases at J, with 10 bases between. CDR3 nucleotide sequence: TGCGCCAGCAGTGAATCCGGACAGACCGGGGAGCTGTTTTTT. It codes for CASSESGQTGELFF.

The J gene is TRBJ2-2, the V gene TRBV10-3; the D is unclear. CDR3 size: 11 residues. Germline-derived CDR1 and CDR2 are ENHRY and SYGVKD. With 9 bases removed from V and 5 bases from J, the gap between germline ends came to 7 bases. CDR3 nucleotide sequence: TGTGCCATTGCAGTAACCGGGGAGCTGTTTTTT. Encoded protein: CAIAVTGELFF.

The V call is TRBV7-9, the J call TRBJ2-5; a possible D gene is TRBD1 (6 bases). Germline V gene data show CDR1 as SEHNR and CDR2 as FQNEAQ (reference sequence). The CDR3 has 14 amino acids. Trimming left V 6 bases short and J 1 base short, with 12 bases between. The CDR3: CASSPGQFQETQYF. The CDR3 nucleotides read TGTGCCAGCAGTCCGGGACAATTCCAAGAGACCCAGTACTTC. Complete variable domain (other parts from reference TRBV7-9 and TRBJ2-5): DTGVSQNPRHKITKRGQNVTFRCDPISEHNRLYWYRQTLGQGPEFLTYFQNEAQLEKSRLLSDRFSAERPKGSFSTLEIQRTEQGDSAMYLCASSPGQFQETQYFGPGTRLLVL.

The chain carries TRBV7-9 and TRBJ1-2; possible D gene TRBD1, 5 bases. The V and J ends lost 3 bases and 6 bases respectively, with 8 bases between them. Per the germline V gene, CDR1 is SEHNR and CDR2 is FQNEAQ (reference sequence). The length of the CDR3 is 12 residues. The CDR3 protein is CASSLGLDGYTF. CDR3 bases: TGTGCCAGCAGCTTGGGGCTGGATGGCTACACCTTC. Looking up the rest from reference TRBV7-9 and TRBJ1-2 gives the full variable domain: DTGVSQNPRHKITKRGQNVTFRCDPISEHNRLYWYRQTLGQGPEFLTYFQNEAQLEKSRLLSDRFSAERPKGSFSTLEIQRTEQGDSAMYLCASSLGLDGYTFGSGTRLTVV.